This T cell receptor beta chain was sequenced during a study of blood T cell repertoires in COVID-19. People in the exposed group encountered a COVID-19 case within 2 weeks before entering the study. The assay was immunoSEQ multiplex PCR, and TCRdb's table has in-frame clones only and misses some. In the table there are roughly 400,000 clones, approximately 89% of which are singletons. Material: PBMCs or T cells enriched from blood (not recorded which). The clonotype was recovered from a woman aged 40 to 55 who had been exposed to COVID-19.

The CDR3 DNA reads TGCGCCAGCAGCTCCAACTCGCGGGGATTAGCCAAAAACATTCAGTACTTC. Protein: CASSSNSRGLAKNIQYF. The chain employs TRBV5-1 and TRBJ2-4; tentative D call: TRBD2 (6 bases). Per the germline V gene, CDR1 is SGHRS and CDR2 is YFSETQ. The CDR3 extends over 17 amino acids. Trimming took off 3 bases at V and 0 bases at J, with 16 bases between the two ends.